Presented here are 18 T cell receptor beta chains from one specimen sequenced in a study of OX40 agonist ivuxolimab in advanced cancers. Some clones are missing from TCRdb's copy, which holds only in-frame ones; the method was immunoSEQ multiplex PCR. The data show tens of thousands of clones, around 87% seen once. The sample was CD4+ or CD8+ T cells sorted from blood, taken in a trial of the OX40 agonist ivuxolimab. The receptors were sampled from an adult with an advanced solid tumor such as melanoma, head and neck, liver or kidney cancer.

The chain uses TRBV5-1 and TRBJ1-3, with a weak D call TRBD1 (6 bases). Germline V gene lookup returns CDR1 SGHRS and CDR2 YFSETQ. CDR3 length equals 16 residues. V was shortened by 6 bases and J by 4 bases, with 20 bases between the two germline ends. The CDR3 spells CASTITIDRQGNTIYF. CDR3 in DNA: TGCGCCAGCACCATTACTATTGACAGGCAGGGAAACACCATATATTTT.

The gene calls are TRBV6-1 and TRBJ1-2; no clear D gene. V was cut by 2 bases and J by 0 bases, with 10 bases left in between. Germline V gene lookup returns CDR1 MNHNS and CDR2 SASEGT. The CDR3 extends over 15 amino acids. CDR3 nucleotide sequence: TGTGCCAGCAGTGAATGGGCGGACTCTAACTATGGCTACACCTTC. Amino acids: CASSEWADSNYGYTF.

The CDR3 coding sequence is TGCAGCGTTGAAGACCCCCAGCGGAGGACCTCCTACAATGAGCAGTTCTTC. It translates to CSVEDPQRRTSYNEQFF. This chain connects TRBV29-1 to TRBJ2-1; a weak D match, TRBD2 (5 bases). CDR3 length: 17 residues. V was trimmed by 0 bases and J by 0 bases, leaving 15 bases between them. The germline V gene encodes CDR1 SQVTM and CDR2 ANQGSEA.

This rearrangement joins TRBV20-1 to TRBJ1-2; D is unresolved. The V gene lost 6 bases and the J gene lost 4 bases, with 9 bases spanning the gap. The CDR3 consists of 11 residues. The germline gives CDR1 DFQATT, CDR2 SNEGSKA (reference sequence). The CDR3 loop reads CSAVNTYGYTF. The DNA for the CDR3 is TGCAGTGCCGTCAATACCTATGGCTACACCTTC.

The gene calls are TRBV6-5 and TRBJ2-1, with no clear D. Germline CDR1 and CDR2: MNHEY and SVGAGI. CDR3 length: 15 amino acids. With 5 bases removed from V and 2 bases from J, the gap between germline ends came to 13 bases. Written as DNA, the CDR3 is TGTGCCAGCAGTCCCGTCCCCACCGCCTACAATGAGCAGTTCTTC. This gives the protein CASSPVPTAYNEQFF.

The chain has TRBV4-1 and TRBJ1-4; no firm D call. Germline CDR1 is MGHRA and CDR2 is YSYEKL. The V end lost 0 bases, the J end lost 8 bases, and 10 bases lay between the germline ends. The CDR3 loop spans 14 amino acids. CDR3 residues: CASSQDVSEEKLFF. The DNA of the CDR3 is TGCGCCAGCAGCCAAGATGTGTCCGAGGAAAAACTGTTTTTT.

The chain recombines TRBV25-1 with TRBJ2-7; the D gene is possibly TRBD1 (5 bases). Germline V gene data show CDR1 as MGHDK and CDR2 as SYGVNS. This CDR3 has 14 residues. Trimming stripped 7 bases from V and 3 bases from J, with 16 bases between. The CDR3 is CASISTTEHYEQYF. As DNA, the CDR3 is TGTGCCAGCATCTCCACGACAGAACACTACGAGCAGTACTTC.

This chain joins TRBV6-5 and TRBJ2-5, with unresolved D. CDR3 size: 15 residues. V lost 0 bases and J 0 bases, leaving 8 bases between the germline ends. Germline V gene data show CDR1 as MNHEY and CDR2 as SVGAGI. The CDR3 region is CASSYSTLHQETQYF. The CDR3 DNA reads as TGTGCCAGCAGTTACTCGACTTTGCACCAAGAGACCCAGTACTTC.

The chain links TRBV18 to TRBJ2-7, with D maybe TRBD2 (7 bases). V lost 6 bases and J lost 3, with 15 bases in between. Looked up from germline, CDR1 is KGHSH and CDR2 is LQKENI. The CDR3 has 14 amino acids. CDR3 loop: CASSRGAGLYEQYF. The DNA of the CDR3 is TGTGCCAGCTCTCGGGGGGCAGGGCTCTACGAGCAGTACTTC.

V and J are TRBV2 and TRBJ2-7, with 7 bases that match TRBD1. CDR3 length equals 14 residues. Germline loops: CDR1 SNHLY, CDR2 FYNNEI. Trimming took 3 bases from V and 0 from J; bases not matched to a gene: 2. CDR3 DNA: TGTGCCAGCAGTGATTCAGGGGGCTCCTACGAGCAGTACTTC. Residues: CASSDSGGSYEQYF.

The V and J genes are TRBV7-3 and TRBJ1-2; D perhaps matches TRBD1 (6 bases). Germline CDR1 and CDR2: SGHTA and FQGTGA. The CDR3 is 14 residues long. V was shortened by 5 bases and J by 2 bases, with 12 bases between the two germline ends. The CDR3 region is CASSPTGQNYGYTF. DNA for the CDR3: TGTGCCAGCAGCCCCACAGGACAGAACTATGGCTACACCTTC. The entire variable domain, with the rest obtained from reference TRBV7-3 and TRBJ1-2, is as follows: GAGVSQTPSNKVTEKGKYVELRCDPISGHTALYWYRQSLGQGPEFLIYFQGTGAADDSGLPNDRFFAVRPEGSVSTLKIQRTERGDSAVYLCASSPTGQNYGYTFGSGTRLTVV.

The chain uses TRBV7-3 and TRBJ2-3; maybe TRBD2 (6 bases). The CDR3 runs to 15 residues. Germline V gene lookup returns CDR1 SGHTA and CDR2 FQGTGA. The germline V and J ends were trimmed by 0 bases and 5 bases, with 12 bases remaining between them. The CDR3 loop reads CASSLTEGRGDTQYF. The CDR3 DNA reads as TGTGCCAGCAGCTTAACCGAAGGGCGGGGAGATACGCAGTATTTT.

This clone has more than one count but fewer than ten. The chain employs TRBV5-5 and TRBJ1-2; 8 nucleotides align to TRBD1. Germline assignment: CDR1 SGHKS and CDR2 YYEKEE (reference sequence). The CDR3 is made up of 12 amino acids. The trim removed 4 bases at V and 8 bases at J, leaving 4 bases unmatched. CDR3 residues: CASSPRGLGYTF. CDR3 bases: TGTGCCAGCAGCCCCAGGGGGCTAGGCTACACCTTC.

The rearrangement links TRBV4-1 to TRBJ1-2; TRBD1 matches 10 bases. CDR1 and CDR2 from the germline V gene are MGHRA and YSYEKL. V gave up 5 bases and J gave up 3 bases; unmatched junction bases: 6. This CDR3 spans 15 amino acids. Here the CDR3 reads CASSKRQGADYGYTF. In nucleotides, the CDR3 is TGCGCCAGCAGCAAAAGACAGGGGGCGGACTATGGCTACACCTTC.

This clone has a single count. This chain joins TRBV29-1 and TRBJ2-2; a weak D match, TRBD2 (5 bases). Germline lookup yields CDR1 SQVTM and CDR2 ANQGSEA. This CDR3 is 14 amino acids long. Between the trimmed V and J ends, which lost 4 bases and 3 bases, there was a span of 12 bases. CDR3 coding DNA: TGCAGCGTTGTCCTTGTCGGGGACACCGGGGAGCTGTTTTTT. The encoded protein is CSVVLVGDTGELFF.

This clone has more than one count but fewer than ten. The CDR3 coding sequence is TGTGCCAGCGGGACACCGCCTAACTACGAGCAGTACTTC. It translates to CASGTPPNYEQYF. This sequence joins TRBV2 and TRBJ2-7, with D possibly being TRBD1 (6 bases). The CDR3 sequence is 13 residues long. V was trimmed by 8 bases and J by 3 bases, leaving 14 bases between them. From germline, CDR1 is SNHLY and CDR2 FYNNEI.

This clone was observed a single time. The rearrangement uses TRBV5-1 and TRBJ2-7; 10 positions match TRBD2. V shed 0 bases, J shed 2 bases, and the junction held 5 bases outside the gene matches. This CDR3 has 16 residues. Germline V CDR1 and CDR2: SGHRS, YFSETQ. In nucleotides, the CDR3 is TGCGCCAGCAGCTTGGCCGGAGGACTAGCGGCCTACGAGCAGTACTTC. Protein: CASSLAGGLAAYEQYF.

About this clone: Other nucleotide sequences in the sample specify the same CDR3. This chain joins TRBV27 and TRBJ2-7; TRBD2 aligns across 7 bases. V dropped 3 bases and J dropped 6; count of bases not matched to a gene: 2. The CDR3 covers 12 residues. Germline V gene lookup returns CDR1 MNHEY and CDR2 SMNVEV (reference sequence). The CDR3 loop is CASSLGGLEQYF. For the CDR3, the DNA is TGTGCCAGCAGTTTGGGAGGGCTCGAGCAGTACTTC.